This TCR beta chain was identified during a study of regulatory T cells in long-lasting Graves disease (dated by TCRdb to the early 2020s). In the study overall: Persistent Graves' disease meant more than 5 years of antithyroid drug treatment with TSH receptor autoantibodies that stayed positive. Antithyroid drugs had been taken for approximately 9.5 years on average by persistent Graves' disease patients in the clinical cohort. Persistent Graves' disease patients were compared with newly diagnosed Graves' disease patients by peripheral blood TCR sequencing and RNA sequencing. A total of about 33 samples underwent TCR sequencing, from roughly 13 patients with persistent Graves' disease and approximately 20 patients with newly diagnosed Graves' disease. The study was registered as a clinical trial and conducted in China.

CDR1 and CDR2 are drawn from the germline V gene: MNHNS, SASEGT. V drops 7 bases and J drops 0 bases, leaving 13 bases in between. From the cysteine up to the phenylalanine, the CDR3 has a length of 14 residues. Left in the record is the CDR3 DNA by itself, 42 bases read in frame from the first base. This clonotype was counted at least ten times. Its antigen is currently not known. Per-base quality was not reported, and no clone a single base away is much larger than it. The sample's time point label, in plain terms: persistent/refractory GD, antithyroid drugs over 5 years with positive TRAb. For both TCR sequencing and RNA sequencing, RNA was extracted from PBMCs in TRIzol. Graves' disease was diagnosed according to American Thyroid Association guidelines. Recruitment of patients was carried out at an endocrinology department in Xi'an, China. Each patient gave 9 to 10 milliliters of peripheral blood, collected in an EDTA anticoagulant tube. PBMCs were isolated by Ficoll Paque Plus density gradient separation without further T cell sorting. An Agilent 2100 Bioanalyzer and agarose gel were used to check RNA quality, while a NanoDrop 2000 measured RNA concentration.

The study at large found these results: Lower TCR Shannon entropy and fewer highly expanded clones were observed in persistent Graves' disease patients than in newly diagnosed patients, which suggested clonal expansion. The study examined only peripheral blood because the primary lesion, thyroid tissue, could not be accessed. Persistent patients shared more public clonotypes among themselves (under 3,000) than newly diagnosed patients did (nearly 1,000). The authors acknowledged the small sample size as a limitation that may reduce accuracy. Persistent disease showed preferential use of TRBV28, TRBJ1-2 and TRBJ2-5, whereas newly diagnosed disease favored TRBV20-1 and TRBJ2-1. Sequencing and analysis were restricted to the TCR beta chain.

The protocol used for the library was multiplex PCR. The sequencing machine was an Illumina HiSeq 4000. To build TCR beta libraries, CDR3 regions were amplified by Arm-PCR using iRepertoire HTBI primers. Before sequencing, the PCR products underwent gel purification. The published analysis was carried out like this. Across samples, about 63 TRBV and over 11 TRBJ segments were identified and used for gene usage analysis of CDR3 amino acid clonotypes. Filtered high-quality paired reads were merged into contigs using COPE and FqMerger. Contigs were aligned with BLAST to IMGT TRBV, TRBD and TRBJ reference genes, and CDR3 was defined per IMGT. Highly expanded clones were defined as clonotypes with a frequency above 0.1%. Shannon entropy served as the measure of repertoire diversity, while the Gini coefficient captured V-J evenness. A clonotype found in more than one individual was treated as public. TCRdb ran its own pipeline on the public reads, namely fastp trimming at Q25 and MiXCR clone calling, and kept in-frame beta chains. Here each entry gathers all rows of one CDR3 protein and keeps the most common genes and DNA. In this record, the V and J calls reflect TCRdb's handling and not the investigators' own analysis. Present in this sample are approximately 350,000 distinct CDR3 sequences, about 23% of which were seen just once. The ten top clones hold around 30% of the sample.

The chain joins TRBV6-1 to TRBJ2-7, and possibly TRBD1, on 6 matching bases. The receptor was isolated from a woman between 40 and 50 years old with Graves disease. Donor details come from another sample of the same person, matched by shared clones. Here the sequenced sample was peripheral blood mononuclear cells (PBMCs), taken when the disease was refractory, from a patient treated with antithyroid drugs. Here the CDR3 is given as CASIGQRGSYEQYF. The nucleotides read TGTGCCAGCATAGGACAGCGTGGCTCCTACGAGCAGTACTTC.